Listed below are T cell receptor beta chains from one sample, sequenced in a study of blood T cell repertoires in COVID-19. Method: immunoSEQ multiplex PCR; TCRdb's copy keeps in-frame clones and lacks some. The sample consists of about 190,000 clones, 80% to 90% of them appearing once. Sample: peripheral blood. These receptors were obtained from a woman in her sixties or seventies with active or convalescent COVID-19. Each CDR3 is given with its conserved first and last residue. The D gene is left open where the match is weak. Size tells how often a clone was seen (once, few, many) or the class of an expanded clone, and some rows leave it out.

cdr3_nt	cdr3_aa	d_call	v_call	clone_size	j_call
TGTGCCAGTAGTCTCAGGCCTCGCTCTGGAAACACCATATATTTT	CASSLRPRSGNTIYF	.	TRBV19	.	TRBJ1-3
TGCGCCAGCAGCCCGAGGAACACAGATACGCAGTATTTT	CASSPRNTDTQYF	.	TRBV10-1	.	TRBJ2-3
TGTGCCAGCAGCCAGAGACAGGGGGCCAATGAGCAGTTCTTC	CASSQRQGANEQFF	TRBD1	TRBV4-2	.	TRBJ2-1
TGCGCCAGCAGCTTGTTGGGACAGTCTAATGAAAAACTGTTTTTT	CASSLLGQSNEKLFF	TRBD1	TRBV5-1	.	TRBJ1-4
TGTGCCAGCGAACGGGGGAACACTGAAGCTTTCTTT	CASERGNTEAFF	.	TRBV6-5	.	TRBJ1-1
TGTGCCAGCAGTTACTTGCTATCCTACGAGCAGTACTTC	CASSYLLSYEQYF	.	TRBV6-5	many	TRBJ2-7
TGTGCCAGCAGGTTCGACAGGGGCTTTAATGAAAAACTGTTTTTT	CASRFDRGFNEKLFF	TRBD1	TRBV2	.	TRBJ1-4
TGTGCCAGCAGGGCGGATTCACCCCTCCACTTT	CASRADSPLHF	.	TRBV28	.	TRBJ1-6
TGTGCCAGCGCTTATGACAGCTACGATGAGCAGTTCTTC	CASAYDSYDEQFF	.	TRBV12-3/TRBV12-4	.	TRBJ2-1
TGTGCCAGCAGTCTTGAACGGGACAGGGGGCATGAGCAGTTCTTC	CASSLERDRGHEQFF	TRBD1	TRBV6-4	.	TRBJ2-1
TGTGCCAGCAGCCTCCGGGCTGAAGCTTTCTTT	CASSLRAEAFF	.	TRBV28	.	TRBJ1-1
TGTGCCAGCAGTGAATACGCTCTAGACAGGAGAAACTATGGCTACACCTTC	CASSEYALDRRNYGYTF	.	TRBV6-1	.	TRBJ1-2
TGCGCCAGCGCACCGGGACAGGGGGCTGATGGCTACACCTTC	CASAPGQGADGYTF	TRBD1	TRBV5-1	.	TRBJ1-2
TGCGCCAGCAGTGAGTCCCCGGGACAGGGCTCACCCCTCCACTTT	CASSESPGQGSPLHF	TRBD1	TRBV10-2	once	TRBJ1-6
TGTGCCACCAGCAGTGGCGCTAGGAGTTACGAGCAGTACTTC	CATSSGARSYEQYF	.	TRBV15	.	TRBJ2-7
TGTGCCAGCAGCACCGGACTTGCCCAGGGGCGGCAGTACTTC	CASSTGLAQGRQYF	.	TRBV13	.	TRBJ2-7
TGCAGTGCGACAGGGGAGTATGGCTACACCTTC	CSATGEYGYTF	TRBD1	TRBV20-1	.	TRBJ1-2
TGCGCCAGCAGTGAGTCCACAGGGGCGAGGGAGCAGTACTTC	CASSESTGAREQYF	TRBD1	TRBV10-2	.	TRBJ2-7
TGTGCCAGTAGTGACGGACAGCGAGGTCAGCCCCAGCATTTT	CASSDGQRGQPQHF	.	TRBV19	few	TRBJ1-5
TGTGCCAGCAGCCCTTATCAGGAGAACACTGAAGCTTTCTTT	CASSPYQENTEAFF	.	TRBV5-4	once	TRBJ1-1
TGTGCCAGCAGCCCTAGGGGAGGGACCCAGTACTTC	CASSPRGGTQYF	.	TRBV9	.	TRBJ2-5
TGTGCCAGCTCACCGGATAGCTTCGAGCAGTACTTC	CASSPDSFEQYF	.	TRBV18	.	TRBJ2-7
TGTGCCAGCAGTGAACTACTGGGGCTGAACACTGAAGCTTTCTTT	CASSELLGLNTEAFF	.	TRBV6-1	.	TRBJ1-1
TGCGCCAGCAGCAGACTCATGATAGTCGACAATGAGCAGTTCTTC	CASSRLMIVDNEQFF	.	TRBV4-1	.	TRBJ2-1